This T cell receptor (beta chain) is from a study of T cell changes during pregnancy in multiple sclerosis. Some clones are missing from TCRdb's copy, which holds only in-frame ones; the method was immunoSEQ multiplex PCR. The profile shows 37,000 or so clones, about 88% of them singletons. The receptor was isolated from a female donor with multiple sclerosis, enrolled in a pregnancy study. Source: CD4+ T cells from peripheral blood mononuclear cells, taken in the first trimester of pregnancy.

The CDR3: CAGGGGAGEAFF. The CDR3 region has the DNA TGTGCCGGAGGTGGAGGGGCGGGTGAAGCTTTCTTT. The chain has TRBV30 and TRBJ1-1; TRBD1 might be the D (5 bases). CDR3 length: 12 amino acids. Trimming took off 8 bases at V and 7 bases at J, with 17 bases between the two ends. Per germline, CDR1 GTSNPN and CDR2 SVGIG (reference sequence).